The present entry profiles one T cell receptor beta chain with its context. Antigen: not known. The data were taken from a study of CD8+ T cells in alopecia areata. The germline V gene encodes CDR1 SEHNR and CDR2 FQNEAQ (reference sequence). V gave up 5 bases and J gave up 2 bases, with 7 bases separating them. There are 14 residues in the CDR3. Sequencing used cDNA as its template, made by extracting RNA and reverse transcribing it. Assay used: immunoSEQ multiplex PCR; TCRdb lists only in-frame clones, some missing. The sample consists of 23,000 or so clones, 52% of them appearing once. Peripheral blood and lesional scalp punch biopsies were taken from alopecia areata patients. Study-wide points: Lesional scalp, notably in alopecia totalis/universalis, had clonality above that of normal scalp. Normal skin contains resident alphabeta T cells, and these are also sequenced in scalp samples.

The specimen was NKG2D-high CD8+ T cells sorted from blood. This TCR was sampled from a human donor with alopecia areata. The rearrangement joins TRBV7-9 to TRBJ2-6; D remains unclear. The CDR3 nucleotides are TGTGCCAGCAGCCGTGGGGCTGGGGCCAACGTCCTGACTTTC. Its translation is CASSRGAGANVLTF.